The clone carrying this T cell receptor (beta chain) was observed a single time. Original data processing: Counts of nucleated cells, estimated from reference gene primer amplification, were obtained. Sequencing was performed with immunoSEQ multiplex PCR; in TCRdb, only in-frame clones are kept and a portion is missing. V and J calls and clone size are those listed in that table; D and trimming were worked out from the DNA. The data contain 270,000 or so clones, over 75% of them seen just once; the ten biggest clones take up 8.6%. The CDR3 is 16 residues long. Germline V CDR1 and CDR2: SGHNT, YENEEA. The ends lost 0 bases at V and 5 bases at J; junction bases unmatched: 6. This sample was taken from a study of blood T cell repertoires in COVID-19. Study at large: Samples came from the United States, Italy and Spain, spanning acute and convalescent COVID-19. The cDNA or gDNA used as material had been derived from T cells, B-cell-depleted T cells, or PBMCs.

V and J are TRBV11-3 and TRBJ2-1; 8 nucleotides agree with TRBD2. The sequence was collected from a human donor in a cohort sampled during active COVID-19. The sequencing sample was made of peripheral blood. This CDR3 reads CASSLDVGTRNNEQFF. DNA of the CDR3: TGTGCCAGCAGCTTAGATGTGGGGACTAGGAACAATGAGCAGTTCTTC.